This TCR beta chain appears in the sequencing data of a study of Tregs in tolerant kidney transplant recipients. The method was immunoSEQ multiplex PCR; TCRdb's version includes in-frame clones alone and lacks a portion of them. The repertoire holds more than 4,000 clones, about 40% seen once, with roughly 5.4% in the top ten. The germline V gene has CDR1 SGHAT and CDR2 FQNNGV. J gave up 2 bases and V 1 base, and 0 bases lay outside the gene matches. The CDR3 contains 14 residues. About this clone: The antigen is undetermined.

The sample was CD8+ T cells from blood cultured with allogeneic cells. The rearrangement uses TRBV11-2 and TRBJ2-7, with 9 bases identical to TRBD2. The origin of this receptor is a human donor in good health. CDR3 protein: CASSLASGAYEQYF. DNA of the CDR3: TGTGCCAGCAGCTTAGCTAGCGGGGCCTACGAGCAGTACTTC.